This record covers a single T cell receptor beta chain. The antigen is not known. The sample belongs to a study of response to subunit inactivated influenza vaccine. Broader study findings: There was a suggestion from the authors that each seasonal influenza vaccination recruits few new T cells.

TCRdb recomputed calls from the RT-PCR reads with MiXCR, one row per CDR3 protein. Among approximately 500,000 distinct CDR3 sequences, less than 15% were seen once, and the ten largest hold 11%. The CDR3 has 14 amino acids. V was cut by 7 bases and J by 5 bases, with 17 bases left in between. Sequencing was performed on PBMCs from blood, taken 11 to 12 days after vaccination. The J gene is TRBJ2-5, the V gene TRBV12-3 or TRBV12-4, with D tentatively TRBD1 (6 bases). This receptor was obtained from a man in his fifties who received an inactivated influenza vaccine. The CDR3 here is CASNVGQGNETQYF. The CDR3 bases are TGTGCCAGCAATGTCGGGCAGGGGAACGAGACCCAGTACTTC.